Listed below are T cell receptor beta chains from one sample, sequenced in a study of technical replicates of blood from a handful of donors. The method was immunoSEQ multiplex PCR; TCRdb's version includes in-frame clones alone and lacks a portion of them. Of about 66,000 clones listed, roughly 90% are singletons. Sequencing was carried out using PBMCs. All receptors come from a human donor in good health. Some clones in this sample may be carry-over from other donors' samples. CDR3s include the opening cysteine and the closing phenylalanine or tryptophan. Each record gives: V gene, D gene, J gene, clone size, CDR3 length, CDR3 protein, CDR3 DNA. D genes are given only for firm matches. Size tells how often a clone was seen (once, few, many) or the class of an expanded clone, and some rows leave it out.

v_gene: TRBV7-6
d_gene: TRBD2
j_gene: TRBJ2-1
abundance: NA
len: 15
CDR3aa: CASSFWGGPGGEQFF
CDR3nt: TGTGCCAGCAGCTTTTGGGGAGGCCCGGGGGGTGAGCAGTTCTTC

v_gene: TRBV7-8
d_gene: NA
j_gene: TRBJ2-1
abundance: NA
len: 15
CDR3aa: CASSLDGGTYNEQFF
CDR3nt: TGTGCCAGCAGCTTAGACGGGGGAACTTACAATGAGCAGTTCTTC

v_gene: TRBV5-1
d_gene: NA
j_gene: TRBJ1-1
abundance: NA
len: 13
CDR3aa: CASSFGENTEAFF
CDR3nt: TGCGCCAGCAGCTTCGGGGAGAACACTGAAGCTTTCTTT

v_gene: TRBV7-9
d_gene: NA
j_gene: TRBJ2-7
abundance: NA
len: 11
CDR3aa: CASSFESEQYF
CDR3nt: TGTGCCAGCAGCTTCGAGTCCGAGCAGTACTTC

v_gene: TRBV6-5
d_gene: TRBD1
j_gene: TRBJ1-2
abundance: NA
len: 15
CDR3aa: CASSPRTGMNYGYTF
CDR3nt: TGTGCCAGCAGTCCCAGGACAGGGATGAACTATGGCTACACCTTC

v_gene: TRBV9
d_gene: NA
j_gene: TRBJ2-3
abundance: NA
len: 15
CDR3aa: CASSVGGRGSDTQYF
CDR3nt: TGTGCCAGCAGCGTAGGAGGCAGGGGCTCAGATACGCAGTATTTT

v_gene: TRBV5-4
d_gene: NA
j_gene: TRBJ2-1
abundance: NA
len: 11
CDR3aa: CASSQNNEQFF
CDR3nt: TGTGCCAGCAGCCAAAACAATGAGCAGTTCTTC

v_gene: TRBV11-3
d_gene: TRBD1
j_gene: TRBJ2-1
abundance: NA
len: 13
CDR3aa: CASSRTGSNEQFF
CDR3nt: TGTGCCAGCAGCCGGACAGGGAGCAATGAGCAGTTCTTC

v_gene: TRBV18
d_gene: TRBD1
j_gene: TRBJ1-5
abundance: NA
len: 15
CDR3aa: CASSGTGGDNQPQHF
CDR3nt: TGTGCCAGCTCGGGGACAGGGGGTGACAATCAGCCCCAGCATTTT

v_gene: TRBV5-4
d_gene: TRBD1
j_gene: TRBJ2-7
abundance: NA
len: 15
CDR3aa: CASSTSGTGAYEQYF
CDR3nt: TGTGCCAGCAGCACCTCCGGGACAGGGGCCTACGAGCAGTACTTC

v_gene: TRBV6-5
d_gene: TRBD1
j_gene: TRBJ2-7
abundance: once
len: 14
CDR3aa: CASRRAGTGNEQYF
CDR3nt: TGTGCCAGCAGAAGAGCCGGGACAGGGAACGAGCAGTACTTC

v_gene: TRBV5-1
d_gene: TRBD1
j_gene: TRBJ2-5
abundance: NA
len: 14
CDR3aa: CASSGGQEGGTQYF
CDR3nt: TGCGCCAGCAGCGGGGGACAGGAGGGTGGGACCCAGTACTTC

v_gene: TRBV2
d_gene: NA
j_gene: TRBJ1-4
abundance: NA
len: 16
CDR3aa: CASSEGWTPRGEKLFF
CDR3nt: TGTGCCAGCAGTGAGGGTTGGACACCGCGGGGTGAAAAACTGTTTTTT

v_gene: TRBV5-1
d_gene: NA
j_gene: TRBJ1-5
abundance: NA
len: 13
CDR3aa: CASSLEVGNLQHF
CDR3nt: TGCGCCAGCAGCTTGGAGGTGGGCAATCTCCAGCATTTT

v_gene: TRBV19
d_gene: TRBD1
j_gene: TRBJ1-1
abundance: NA
len: 15
CDR3aa: CASSSITGDSTEAFF
CDR3nt: TGTGCCAGTAGTTCAATTACAGGGGACAGCACTGAAGCTTTCTTT

v_gene: TRBV7-2
d_gene: TRBD2
j_gene: TRBJ2-1
abundance: NA
len: 14
CDR3aa: CASRAGLADNEQFF
CDR3nt: TGTGCCAGCAGAGCGGGACTAGCGGACAATGAGCAGTTCTTC

v_gene: TRBV19
d_gene: NA
j_gene: TRBJ2-3
abundance: few
len: 13
CDR3aa: CASSIASTDTQYF
CDR3nt: TGTGCCAGTAGTATAGCTAGCACAGATACGCAGTATTTT

v_gene: TRBV12-5
d_gene: NA
j_gene: TRBJ1-2
abundance: NA
len: 13
CDR3aa: CASATRRIYGYTF
CDR3nt: TGTGCTAGTGCCACCAGGAGGATCTATGGCTACACCTTC

v_gene: TRBV7-3
d_gene: TRBD1
j_gene: TRBJ2-2
abundance: NA
len: 15
CDR3aa: CASSSEGGITGELFF
CDR3nt: TGTGCCAGCAGCTCGGAAGGGGGCATCACCGGGGAGCTGTTTTTT

v_gene: TRBV5-8
d_gene: TRBD2
j_gene: TRBJ2-3
abundance: NA
len: 15
CDR3aa: CASSWGGKGLDTQYF
CDR3nt: TGTGCCAGCAGCTGGGGAGGGAAGGGATTAGATACGCAGTATTTT

v_gene: TRBV4-3
d_gene: NA
j_gene: TRBJ1-4
abundance: NA
len: 16
CDR3aa: CASSQESEGRNEKLFF
CDR3nt: TGCGCCAGCAGCCAAGAGTCGGAGGGGAGGAATGAAAAACTGTTTTTT

v_gene: TRBV11-2
d_gene: NA
j_gene: TRBJ2-1
abundance: NA
len: 17
CDR3aa: CASSLGEVRGAPNEQFF
CDR3nt: TGTGCCAGCAGCTTAGGAGAAGTCCGGGGGGCCCCCAATGAGCAGTTCTTC

v_gene: TRBV5-1
d_gene: TRBD1
j_gene: TRBJ1-1
abundance: NA
len: 15
CDR3aa: CASNNRETGAGEAFF
CDR3nt: TGCGCCAGCAACAATAGAGAGACAGGGGCAGGGGAAGCTTTCTTT

v_gene: TRBV7-2
d_gene: NA
j_gene: TRBJ2-1
abundance: NA
len: 15
CDR3aa: CASSLGGYKGDEQFF
CDR3nt: TGTGCCAGCAGCTTAGGGGGTTATAAGGGAGATGAGCAGTTCTTC

v_gene: TRBV5-6
d_gene: NA
j_gene: TRBJ1-5
abundance: NA
len: 16
CDR3aa: CASSPPGTYSNQPQHF
CDR3nt: TGTGCCAGCAGCCCACCCGGGACATATAGCAATCAGCCCCAGCATTTT

v_gene: TRBV13
d_gene: NA
j_gene: TRBJ2-7
abundance: NA
len: 14
CDR3aa: CASSPEGGAQQQYF
CDR3nt: TGTGCCAGCAGCCCCGAGGGGGGGGCCCAGCAGCAGTACTTC

v_gene: TRBV21-1
d_gene: NA
j_gene: TRBJ2-3
abundance: NA
len: 8
CDR3aa: CASFLGYF
CDR3nt: TGTGCCAGCTTTCTAGGGTATTTT

v_gene: TRBV5-1
d_gene: NA
j_gene: TRBJ2-1
abundance: NA
len: 12
CDR3aa: CASSITSNEQFF
CDR3nt: TGCGCCAGCAGCATAACTAGTAATGAGCAGTTCTTC

v_gene: TRBV27
d_gene: TRBD1
j_gene: TRBJ1-2
abundance: NA
len: 13
CDR3aa: CASSTAGGGGYTF
CDR3nt: TGTGCCAGCAGTACCGCAGGGGGCGGTGGCTACACCTTC

v_gene: TRBV7-2
d_gene: TRBD2
j_gene: TRBJ2-5
abundance: NA
len: 15
CDR3aa: CASSLVSGGWETQYF
CDR3nt: TGTGCCAGCAGCTTAGTTTCGGGGGGATGGGAGACCCAGTACTTC

v_gene: TRBV10-3
d_gene: NA
j_gene: TRBJ1-2
abundance: NA
len: 14
CDR3aa: CAISEQMGAYGYTF
CDR3nt: TGTGCCATCAGTGAGCAAATGGGCGCCTATGGCTACACCTTC

v_gene: TRBV20-1
d_gene: NA
j_gene: TRBJ2-1
abundance: NA
len: 10
CDR3aa: CSASRGGQFF
CDR3nt: TGCAGTGCTAGTCGGGGAGGGCAGTTCTTC

v_gene: TRBV2
d_gene: TRBD2
j_gene: TRBJ2-2
abundance: NA
len: 13
CDR3aa: CASGLGNTGELFF
CDR3nt: TGTGCCTCGGGACTAGGGAACACCGGGGAGCTGTTTTTT

v_gene: TRBV5-4
d_gene: NA
j_gene: TRBJ1-2
abundance: NA
len: 16
CDR3aa: CASRRGPGTSNYGYTF
CDR3nt: TGTGCCAGCAGGCGGGGCCCGGGAACAAGTAACTATGGCTACACCTTC

v_gene: TRBV30
d_gene: TRBD1
j_gene: TRBJ2-1
abundance: few
len: 16
CDR3aa: CAWSVLGTGLVNEQFF
CDR3nt: TGTGCCTGGAGTGTACTTGGGACAGGGCTCGTCAATGAGCAGTTCTTC

v_gene: TRBV19
d_gene: TRBD1
j_gene: TRBJ1-6
abundance: NA
len: 13
CDR3aa: CASAGTDHSPLHF
CDR3nt: TGTGCCAGTGCCGGGACAGACCATTCACCCCTCCACTTT

v_gene: TRBV13
d_gene: NA
j_gene: TRBJ2-7
abundance: NA
len: 11
CDR3aa: CASSSDMEQYF
CDR3nt: TGTGCCAGCAGCTCAGACATGGAGCAGTACTTC

v_gene: TRBV6-5
d_gene: TRBD2
j_gene: TRBJ2-1
abundance: NA
len: 15
CDR3aa: CASSYGGLAGNEQFF
CDR3nt: TGTGCCAGCAGTTACGGCGGACTAGCGGGCAATGAGCAGTTCTTC

v_gene: TRBV2
d_gene: TRBD1
j_gene: TRBJ2-5
abundance: once
len: 14
CDR3aa: CASRTTGGWETQYF
CDR3nt: TGTGCCAGCAGAACAACAGGGGGCTGGGAGACCCAGTACTTC

v_gene: TRBV12-5
d_gene: TRBD2
j_gene: TRBJ2-7
abundance: few
len: 14
CDR3aa: CASGLEPGGEGQYF
CDR3nt: TGTGCTAGTGGTTTGGAACCCGGTGGGGAGGGGCAGTACTTC

v_gene: TRBV29-1
d_gene: TRBD2
j_gene: TRBJ2-7
abundance: NA
len: 12
CDR3aa: CSVSLSGSEQYF
CDR3nt: TGCAGCGTTTCCCTTAGCGGGAGCGAGCAGTACTTC